This T cell receptor beta chain was sequenced in a study of T cell clonotyping in hematopoietic cell transplantation. Study-level points and caveats: Few recipient clonotypes overlapped donors; over 95% were de novo at given depth. Recipient TCR diversity dropped after transplant; expanded clonotypes rose from day 30 to 180. No sorting was done, leaving CD4 and CD8 contributions mixed.

Recipients were bled about 28 days pretransplant and at posttransplant days 30, 100, 180. The CDR3 runs to 14 residues. Germline values: CDR1 MNHEY, CDR2 SMNVEV (reference sequence). V was trimmed by 6 bases and J by 4 bases, leaving 14 bases between them. Clones were read by immunoSEQ multiplex PCR, and TCRdb kept only the in-frame ones, dropping some. The sample has 2,800 or so clones; 83% are singletons. Regarding this clone: Its antigen remains unidentified.

Sequencing was performed on PBMCs, taken 180 days after allogeneic stem cell transplant. The clonotype originates from a female patient in her 40s who had an allogeneic stem cell transplant from a related donor, so T cells may come from the graft donor. Some clones in this sample may be carry-over from other donors' samples. The chain uses TRBV27 and TRBJ2-3; D is perhaps TRBD2 (5 bases). The CDR3 region is CASRRGLPADTQYF. The CDR3 nucleotides are TGTGCCAGCAGACGCGGACTGCCGGCAGATACGCAGTATTTT.